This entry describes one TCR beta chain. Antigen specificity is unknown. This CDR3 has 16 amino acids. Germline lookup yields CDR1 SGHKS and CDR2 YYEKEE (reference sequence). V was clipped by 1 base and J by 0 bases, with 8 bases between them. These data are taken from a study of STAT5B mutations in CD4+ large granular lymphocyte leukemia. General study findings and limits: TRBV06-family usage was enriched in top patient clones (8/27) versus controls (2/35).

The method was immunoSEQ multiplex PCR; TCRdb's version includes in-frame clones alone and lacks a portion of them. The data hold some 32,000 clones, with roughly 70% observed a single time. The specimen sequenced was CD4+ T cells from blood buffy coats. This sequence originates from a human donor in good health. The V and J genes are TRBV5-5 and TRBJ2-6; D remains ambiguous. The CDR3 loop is CASSLWVSSGANVLTF. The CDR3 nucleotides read TGTGCCAGCAGCTTGTGGGTCAGCTCTGGGGCCAACGTCCTGACTTTC.